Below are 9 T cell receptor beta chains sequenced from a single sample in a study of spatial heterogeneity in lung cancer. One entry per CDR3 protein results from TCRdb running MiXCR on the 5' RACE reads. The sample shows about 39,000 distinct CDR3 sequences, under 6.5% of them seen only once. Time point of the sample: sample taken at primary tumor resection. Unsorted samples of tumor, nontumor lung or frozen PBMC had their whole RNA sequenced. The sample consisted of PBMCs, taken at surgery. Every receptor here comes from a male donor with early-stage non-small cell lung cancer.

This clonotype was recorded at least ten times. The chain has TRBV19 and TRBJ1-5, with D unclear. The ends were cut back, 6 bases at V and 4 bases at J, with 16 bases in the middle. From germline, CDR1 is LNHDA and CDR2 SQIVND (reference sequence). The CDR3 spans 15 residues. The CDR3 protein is CASSPSSLRNQPQHF. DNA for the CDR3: TGTGCCAGTAGCCCGTCCTCCCTGCGGAATCAGCCCCAGCATTTT.

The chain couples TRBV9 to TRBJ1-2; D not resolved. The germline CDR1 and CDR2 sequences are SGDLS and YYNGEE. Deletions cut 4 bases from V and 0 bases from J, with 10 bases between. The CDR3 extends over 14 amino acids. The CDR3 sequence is CASSLTETNYGYTF. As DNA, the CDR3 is TGTGCCAGCAGCCTTACGGAAACTAACTATGGCTACACCTTC.

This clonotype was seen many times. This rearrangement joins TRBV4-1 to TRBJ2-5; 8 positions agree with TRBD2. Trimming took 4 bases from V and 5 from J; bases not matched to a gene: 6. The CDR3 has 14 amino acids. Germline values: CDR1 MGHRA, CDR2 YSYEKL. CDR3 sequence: CASSRPGTSETQYF. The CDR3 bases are TGCGCCAGCAGCCGTCCCGGGACTAGTGAGACCCAGTACTTC.

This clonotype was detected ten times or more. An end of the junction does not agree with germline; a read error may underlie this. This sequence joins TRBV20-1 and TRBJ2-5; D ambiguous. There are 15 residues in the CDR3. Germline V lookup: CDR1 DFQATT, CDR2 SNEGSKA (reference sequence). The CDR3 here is CSARVGQTYQETQYF. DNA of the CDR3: TGCAGTGCTAGAGTAGGCCAGACCTACCAGGAGACCCAGTACTTC.

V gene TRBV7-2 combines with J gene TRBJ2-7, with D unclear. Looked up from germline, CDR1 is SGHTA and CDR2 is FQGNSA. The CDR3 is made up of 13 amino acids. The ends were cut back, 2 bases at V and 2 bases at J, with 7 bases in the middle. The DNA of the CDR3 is TGTGCCAGCAGCTTACAAGTGGCCTACGAGCAGTACTTC. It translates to CASSLQVAYEQYF.

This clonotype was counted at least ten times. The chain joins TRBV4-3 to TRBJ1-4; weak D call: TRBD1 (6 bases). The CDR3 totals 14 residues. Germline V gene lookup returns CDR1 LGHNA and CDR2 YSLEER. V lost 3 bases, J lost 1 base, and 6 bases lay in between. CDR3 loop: CASSQTGTNEKLFF. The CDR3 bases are TGCGCCAGCAGCCAGACAGGAACTAATGAAAAACTGTTTTTT.

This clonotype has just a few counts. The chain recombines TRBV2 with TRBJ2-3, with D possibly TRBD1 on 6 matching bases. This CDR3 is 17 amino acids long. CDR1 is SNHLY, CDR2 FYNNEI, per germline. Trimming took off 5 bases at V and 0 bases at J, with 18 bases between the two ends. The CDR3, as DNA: TGTGCCAGCAGTCTAGATCAGGGACACCTTAGCACAGATACGCAGTATTTT. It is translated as CASSLDQGHLSTDTQYF.

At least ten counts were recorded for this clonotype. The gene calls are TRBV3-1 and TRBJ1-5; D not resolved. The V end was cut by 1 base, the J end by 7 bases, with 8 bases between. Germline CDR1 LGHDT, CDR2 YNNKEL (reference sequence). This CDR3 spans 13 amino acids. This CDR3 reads CASSQGGGQPQHF. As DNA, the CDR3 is TGTGCCAGCAGCCAAGGAGGAGGACAGCCCCAGCATTTT.

CDR3 DNA sequence: TGTGCCAGCAGTACCGGGACAGGGGCAGGCGAGCAGTACTTC. Amino acids: CASSTGTGAGEQYF. The chain joins TRBV6-2 or TRBV6-3 to TRBJ2-7; TRBD1 matches at 10 bases. The ends lost 5 bases at V and 6 bases at J; junction bases unmatched: 7. The CDR3 runs to 14 residues. Germline V gene sequence: CDR1 MNHEY, CDR2 SVGEGT.